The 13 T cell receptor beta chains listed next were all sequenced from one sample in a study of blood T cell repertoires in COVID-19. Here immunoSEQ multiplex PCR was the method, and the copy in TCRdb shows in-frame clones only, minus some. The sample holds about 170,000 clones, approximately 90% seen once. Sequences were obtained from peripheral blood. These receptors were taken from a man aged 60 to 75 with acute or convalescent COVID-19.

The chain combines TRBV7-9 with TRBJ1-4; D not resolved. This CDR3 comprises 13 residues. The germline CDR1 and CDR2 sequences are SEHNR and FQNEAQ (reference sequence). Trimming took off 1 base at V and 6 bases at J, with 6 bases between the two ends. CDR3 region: CASSLDKDEKLFF. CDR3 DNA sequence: TGTGCCAGCAGCTTAGACAAAGATGAAAAACTGTTTTTT.

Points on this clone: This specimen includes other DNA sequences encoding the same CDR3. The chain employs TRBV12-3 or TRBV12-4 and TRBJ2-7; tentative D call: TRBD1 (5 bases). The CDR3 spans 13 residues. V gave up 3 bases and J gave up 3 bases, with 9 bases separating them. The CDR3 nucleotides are TGTGCCAGCAGTTTCGGGCAGGGCTACGAGCAGTACGTC. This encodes CASSFGQGYEQYV.

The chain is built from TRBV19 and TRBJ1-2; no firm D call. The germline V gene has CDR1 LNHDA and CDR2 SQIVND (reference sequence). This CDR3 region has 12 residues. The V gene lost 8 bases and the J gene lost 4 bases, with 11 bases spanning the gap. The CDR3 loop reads CASQRVGYGYTF. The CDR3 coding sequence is TGTGCCAGTCAGAGGGTGGGCTATGGCTACACCTTC.

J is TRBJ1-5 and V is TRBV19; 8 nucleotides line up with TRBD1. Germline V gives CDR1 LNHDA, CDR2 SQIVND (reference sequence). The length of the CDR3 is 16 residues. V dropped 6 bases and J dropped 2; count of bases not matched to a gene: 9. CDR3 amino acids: CASRPAGGAGNQPQHF. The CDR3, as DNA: TGTGCCAGTAGGCCGGCAGGGGGCGCGGGCAATCAGCCCCAGCATTTT.

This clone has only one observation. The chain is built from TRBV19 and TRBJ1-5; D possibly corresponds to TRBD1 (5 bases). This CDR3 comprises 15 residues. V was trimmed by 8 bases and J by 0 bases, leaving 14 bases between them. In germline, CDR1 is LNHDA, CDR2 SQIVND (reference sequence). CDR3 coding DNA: TGTGCCAGTGGCGGGGCAGGTTATAGCAATCAGCCCCAGCATTTT. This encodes CASGGAGYSNQPQHF. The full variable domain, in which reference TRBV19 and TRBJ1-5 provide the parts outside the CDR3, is DGGITQSPKYLFRKEGQNVTLSCEQNLNHDAMYWYRQDPGQGLRLIYYSQIVNDFQKGDIAEGYSVSREKKESFPLTVTSAQKNPTAFYLCASGGAGYSNQPQHFGDGTRLSIL.

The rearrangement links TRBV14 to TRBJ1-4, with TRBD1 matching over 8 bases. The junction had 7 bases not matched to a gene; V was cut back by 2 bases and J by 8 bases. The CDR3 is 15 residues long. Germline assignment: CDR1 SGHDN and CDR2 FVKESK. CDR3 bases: TGTGCCAGCAGCCAATCAAGGACAGGGAACGAAAAACTGTTTTTT. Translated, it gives CASSQSRTGNEKLFF.

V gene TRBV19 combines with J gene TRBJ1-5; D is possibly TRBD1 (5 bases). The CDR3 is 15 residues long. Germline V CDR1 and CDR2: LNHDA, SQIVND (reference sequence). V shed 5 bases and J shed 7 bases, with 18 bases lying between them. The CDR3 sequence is CASSWTRGGRQPQHF. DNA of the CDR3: TGTGCCAGTAGTTGGACAAGGGGTGGCCGCCAGCCCCAGCATTTT. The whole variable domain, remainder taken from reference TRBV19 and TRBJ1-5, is DGGITQSPKYLFRKEGQNVTLSCEQNLNHDAMYWYRQDPGQGLRLIYYSQIVNDFQKGDIAEGYSVSREKKESFPLTVTSAQKNPTAFYLCASSWTRGGRQPQHFGDGTRLSIL.

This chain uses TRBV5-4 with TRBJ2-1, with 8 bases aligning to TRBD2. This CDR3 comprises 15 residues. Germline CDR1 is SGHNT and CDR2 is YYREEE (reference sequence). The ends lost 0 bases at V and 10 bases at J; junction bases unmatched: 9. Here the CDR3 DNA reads TGTGCCAGCAGCTTGGGTGGGGTTAGCGGGGTGGAGCAGTTCTTC. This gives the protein CASSLGGVSGVEQFF.

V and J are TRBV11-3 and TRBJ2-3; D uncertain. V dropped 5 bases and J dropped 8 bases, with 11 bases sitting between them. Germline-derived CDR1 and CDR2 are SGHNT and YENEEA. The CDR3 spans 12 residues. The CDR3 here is CASSPTTGTQYF. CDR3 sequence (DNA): TGTGCCAGCAGCCCGACCACGGGTACGCAGTATTTT.

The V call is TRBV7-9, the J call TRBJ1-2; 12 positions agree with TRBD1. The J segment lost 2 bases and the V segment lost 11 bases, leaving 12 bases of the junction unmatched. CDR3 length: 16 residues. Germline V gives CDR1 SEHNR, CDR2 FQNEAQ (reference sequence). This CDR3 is CAFYSPGQGANYGYTF. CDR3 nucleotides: TGTGCCTTTTATTCCCCGGGACAGGGGGCGAACTATGGCTACACCTTC.

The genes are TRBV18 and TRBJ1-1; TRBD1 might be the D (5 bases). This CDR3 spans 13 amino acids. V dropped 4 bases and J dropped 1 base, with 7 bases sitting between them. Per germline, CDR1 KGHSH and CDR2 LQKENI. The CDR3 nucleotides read TGTGCCAGCTCACAAGACAGGAACACTGAAGCTTTCTTT. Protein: CASSQDRNTEAFF.

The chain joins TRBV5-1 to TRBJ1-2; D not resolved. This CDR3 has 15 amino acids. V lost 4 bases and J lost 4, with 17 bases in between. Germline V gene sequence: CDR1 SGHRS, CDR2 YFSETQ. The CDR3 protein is CASSPSDWAGYGYTF. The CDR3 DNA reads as TGCGCCAGCAGCCCCTCGGACTGGGCGGGCTATGGCTACACCTTC. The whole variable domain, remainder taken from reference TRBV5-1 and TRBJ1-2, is KAGVTQTPRYLIKTRGQQVTLSCSPISGHRSVSWYQQTPGQGLQFLFEYFSETQRNKGNFPGRFSGRQFSNSRSEMNVSTLELGDSALYLCASSPSDWAGYGYTFGSGTRLTVV.

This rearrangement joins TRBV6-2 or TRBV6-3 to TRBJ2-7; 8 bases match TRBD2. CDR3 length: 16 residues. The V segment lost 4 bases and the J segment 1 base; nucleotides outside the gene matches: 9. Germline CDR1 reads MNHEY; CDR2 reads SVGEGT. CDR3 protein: CASSSMLAGTSYEQYF. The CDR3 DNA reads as TGTGCCAGCAGTTCCATGTTAGCGGGGACATCCTACGAGCAGTACTTC.